Listed below are T cell receptor beta chains from one sample, sequenced in a study of regulatory T cells in long-lasting Graves disease. TCRdb fed the multiplex PCR reads into MiXCR, producing one record per CDR3 protein. Of just over 600,000 distinct CDR3 sequences detected, about 15% appear once; the ten largest clones hold approximately 20%. These same data were also listed under a study on T cells in Graves' hyperthyroidism and ophthalmopathy.

Here the sequenced sample was peripheral blood mononuclear cells (PBMCs), taken at new diagnosis, from a patient treated with antithyroid drugs. The receptors stem from a woman in her 30s with Graves disease. Each CDR3 is given with its conserved first and last residue. A D gene is named only where the DNA matches it firmly. Where a row states a size, it is once, few, many or the class of an expanded clone; other rows omit it.

TRBV5-4	TRBJ2-3	few	NA	TGTGCCAGCAGCTTGGGGGATTCTCTGAGCACAGATACGCAGTATTTT	CASSLGDSLSTDTQYF
TRBV12-3/TRBV12-4	TRBJ2-3	many	TRBD2	TGTGCCAGCAGGGGACTAGCGGGGATCACAGATACGCAGTATTTT	CASRGLAGITDTQYF
TRBV20-1	TRBJ2-2	NA	TRBD1	TGCAGTGCTAGTCACAGGGGTTACACCGGGGAGCTGTTTTTT	CSASHRGYTGELFF
TRBV28	TRBJ2-3	many	NA	TGTGCCAGCAGCCCCCCGGGGGCCATGACAGATACGCAGTATTTT	CASSPPGAMTDTQYF
TRBV7-2	TRBJ2-7	many	NA	TGTGCCAGCAGCTGGGGGGACAGTCGCTACGAGCAGTACTTC	CASSWGDSRYEQYF
TRBV15	TRBJ1-5	NA	NA	TGTGCCACCAGCAGAGGACGTGGAGGTGGCAGTCAGCCCCAGCATTTT	CATSRGRGGGSQPQHF
TRBV12-3/TRBV12-4	TRBJ2-1	many	NA	TGTGCCAGCAGCCAGGACGGGTCCTACAATGAGCAGTTCTTC	CASSQDGSYNEQFF
TRBV6-1	TRBJ1-5	many	NA	TGTGCCAGCGGCATTGGCAATCAGCCCCAGCATTTT	CASGIGNQPQHF
TRBV7-2	TRBJ2-2	many	NA	TGTGCCAGCAGCTTAGATCCAACCGGGGAGCTGTTTTTT	CASSLDPTGELFF
TRBV20-1	TRBJ2-5	few	TRBD1	TGCAGTGCTAGAGAGACAGGGGAGAAGACCCAGTACTTC	CSARETGEKTQYF
TRBV20-1	TRBJ1-4	NA	NA	TGCAGTGCGCGGCCGCGGACAGCGTCAACTAATGAAAAACTGTTTTTT	CSARPRTASTNEKLFF
TRBV7-7	TRBJ2-1	few	TRBD2	TGTGCTAGCAGCTCGGCCGGGACTAGGGCCAATGAGCAGTTCTTC	CASSSAGTRANEQFF
TRBV2	TRBJ2-7	NA	NA	TGTGCCAGCACGGGGTATTCCGGAGAGCAGTACTTC	CASTGYSGEQYF
TRBV28	TRBJ2-5	many	NA	TGTGCCAGCAGTCTACCCCCCTCCCAAGAGACCCAGTACTTC	CASSLPPSQETQYF
TRBV18	TRBJ2-7	NA	NA	TGTGCCAGCTCACCAGCAATCTACGAGCAGTACTTC	CASSPAIYEQYF
TRBV18	TRBJ1-5	NA	TRBD1	TGTGCCAGCTCACCAAGACAGGGCCGCAATCAGCCCCAGCATTTT	CASSPRQGRNQPQHF
TRBV25-1	TRBJ2-1	few	TRBD2	TGTGCCAGCAGTGGGGGACTAGCGAAGGGGAATGAGCAGTTCTTC	CASSGGLAKGNEQFF
TRBV5-6	TRBJ2-3	few	NA	TGTGCCAGCAGGTCACAGCATGGGGCAGATACGCAGTATTTT	CASRSQHGADTQYF
TRBV27	TRBJ2-1	many	TRBD2	TGTGCCAGCAGTAATCTAGCGGGGCTCTTCAATGAGCAGTTCTTC	CASSNLAGLFNEQFF
TRBV2	TRBJ2-3	many	TRBD2	TGTGCCAGCAGTGCACTAGCGGGACCCGCAGATACGCAGTATTTT	CASSALAGPADTQYF
TRBV7-3	TRBJ2-3	few	NA	TGTGCCAGCAGCTTAACGTCGGTTTTATCGGATACGCAGTATTTT	CASSLTSVLSDTQYF
TRBV11-2	TRBJ1-1	NA	NA	TGTGCCAGCAGCCCACGATTACTTTATGCCACTGAAGCTTTCTTT	CASSPRLLYATEAFF
TRBV14	TRBJ2-5	NA	TRBD1	TGTGCCAGCAGCCACCGGACAGGGTGGGGAGAGACCCAGTACTTC	CASSHRTGWGETQYF
TRBV19	TRBJ1-1	NA	NA	TGTGCCAGTAGTACCAGAATACAGGGTTTCACTGAAGCTTTCTTT	CASSTRIQGFTEAFF
TRBV12-3/TRBV12-4	TRBJ2-1	many	NA	TGTGCCAGCAAGGGGATAAATGAGCAGTTCTTC	CASKGINEQFF
TRBV5-8	TRBJ2-1	many	NA	TGTGCCAGCACCCGAGACCCCGGGCCGCAGTTCTTC	CASTRDPGPQFF
TRBV12-3/TRBV12-4	TRBJ1-5	many	TRBD1	TGTGCCAGCAGTGTGATGGGACAGGGCAATCAGCCCCAGCATTTT	CASSVMGQGNQPQHF
TRBV29-1	TRBJ2-5	NA	TRBD1	TGCAGCGTTATGCACCAGGGGGCCAAGACCCAGTACTTC	CSVMHQGAKTQYF
TRBV11-2	TRBJ2-2	many	NA	TGTGCCAGCTCTAGGGGTGACGGGGAGCTGTTTTTT	CASSRGDGELFF
TRBV5-1	TRBJ2-1	NA	NA	TGCGCCAGCGTTGGGGGAGGGGGACAGGACAATGAGCAGTTCTTC	CASVGGGGQDNEQFF
TRBV5-1	TRBJ2-1	few	TRBD2	TGCGCCAGCAGCTTGGTACTAGCGGGAGCGAACAATGAGCAGTTCTTC	CASSLVLAGANNEQFF
TRBV13	TRBJ2-5	many	NA	TGTGCCAGCAGCTCTAAGGAGTTGGAGACCCAGTACTTC	CASSSKELETQYF
TRBV29-1	TRBJ2-1	NA	TRBD2	TGCAGCGGGGTAGGATTACTAGCGGGAGGTGCTGCTGAGCAGTTCTTC	CSGVGLLAGGAAEQFF
TRBV6-5	TRBJ1-1	many	NA	TGTGCCAGCAGTTACTCGACTAGGGTTGGGGGGAACACTGAAGCTTTCTTT	CASSYSTRVGGNTEAFF
TRBV7-9	TRBJ1-5	NA	NA	TGTGCCAGCAGCTTAGGGGCACCTAGCAATCAGCCCCAGCATTTT	CASSLGAPSNQPQHF
TRBV20-1	TRBJ2-2	few	TRBD1	TGCAGTGCTAGAGATCCTTTGGACAGGGTCACCGGGGAGCTGTTTTTT	CSARDPLDRVTGELFF
TRBV19	TRBJ2-5	NA	NA	TGTGCCAGTAGGGAACCAGGGAGTCGAGAGACCCAGTACTTC	CASREPGSRETQYF
TRBV6-5	TRBJ1-6	many	TRBD1	TGTGCCAGCAGTTACAGGGACAGGGGGGATTCACCCCTCCACTTT	CASSYRDRGDSPLHF
TRBV5-4	TRBJ2-5	few	NA	TGTGCCACCCATACAGGATTACAAGAGACCCAGTACTTC	CATHTGLQETQYF
TRBV7-9	TRBJ2-1	many	TRBD2	TGTGCCAGCAGCTTAGGGGCTAGCGGTTACAATGAGCAGTTCTTC	CASSLGASGYNEQFF
TRBV19	TRBJ2-3	NA	TRBD2	TGTGCCAGTAGTATCGCTAGCGGGGCCACAGATACGCAGTATTTT	CASSIASGATDTQYF
TRBV10-3	TRBJ1-2	many	NA	TGTGCCATCAGGGGCTGGGGGAACTATGGCTACACCTTC	CAIRGWGNYGYTF
TRBV20-1	TRBJ2-7	many	NA	TGCAGTGCTAGTCCACAGCTCTACGAGCAGTACTTC	CSASPQLYEQYF
TRBV7-2	TRBJ1-5	many	NA	TGTGCCAGCAGCCCCGACATCGGAGGAGGGCCCCAGCATTTT	CASSPDIGGGPQHF
TRBV12-3/TRBV12-4	TRBJ2-5	few	TRBD2	TGTGCCAGCGGTCTAAGCGGGAGTGGGGAGACCCAGTACTTC	CASGLSGSGETQYF
TRBV20-1	TRBJ2-7	few	NA	TGCAGTGCTAGTACGCTTGAGTCGGGGGCTCTCTACGAGCAGTACTTC	CSASTLESGALYEQYF
TRBV28	TRBJ1-5	many	NA	TGTGCCAGCAGTTCGAATAGCAATCAGCCCCAGCATTTT	CASSSNSNQPQHF
TRBV30	TRBJ2-5	few	NA	TGTGCCTGGAGTGTACTGAGTTCCGGGGAGACCCAGTACTTC	CAWSVLSSGETQYF
TRBV2	TRBJ1-6	few	TRBD1	TGTGCCAGCACCACCCTCGGACAGGGAGGGGGTACCCTGGTTTTCGGTTCACCCCTCCACTTT	CASTTLGQGGGTLVFGSPLHF